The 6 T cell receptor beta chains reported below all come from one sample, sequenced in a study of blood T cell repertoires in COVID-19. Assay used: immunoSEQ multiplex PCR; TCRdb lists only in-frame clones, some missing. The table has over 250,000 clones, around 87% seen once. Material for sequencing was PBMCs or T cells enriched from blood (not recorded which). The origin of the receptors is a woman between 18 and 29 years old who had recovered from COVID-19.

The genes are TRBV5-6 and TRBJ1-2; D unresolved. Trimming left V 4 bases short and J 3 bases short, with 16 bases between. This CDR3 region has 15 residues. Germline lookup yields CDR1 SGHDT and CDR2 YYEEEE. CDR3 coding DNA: TGTGCCAGCAGCCCCCGCCTAGCGTACTACTATGGCTACACCTTC. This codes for CASSPRLAYYYGYTF.

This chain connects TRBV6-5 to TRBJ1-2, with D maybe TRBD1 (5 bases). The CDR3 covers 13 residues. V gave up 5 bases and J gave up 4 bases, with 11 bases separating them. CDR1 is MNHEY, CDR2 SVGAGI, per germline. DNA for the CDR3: TGTGCCAGCAGTATTTCAGGGATCTATGGCTACACCTTC. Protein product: CASSISGIYGYTF.

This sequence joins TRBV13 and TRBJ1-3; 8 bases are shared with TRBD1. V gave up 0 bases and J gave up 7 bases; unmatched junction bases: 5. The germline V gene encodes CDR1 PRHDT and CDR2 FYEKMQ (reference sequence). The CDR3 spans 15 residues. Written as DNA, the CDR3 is TGTGCCAGCAGCTTAGGGACAGGGGCGTTGAACACCATATATTTT. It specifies CASSLGTGALNTIYF.

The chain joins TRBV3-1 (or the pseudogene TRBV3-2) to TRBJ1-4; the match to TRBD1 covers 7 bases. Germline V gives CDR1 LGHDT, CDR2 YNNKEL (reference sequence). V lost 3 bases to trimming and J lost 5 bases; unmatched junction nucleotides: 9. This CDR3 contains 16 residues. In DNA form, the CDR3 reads TGTGCCAGCAGCCACGGGGGCGGACAGGAAAATGAAAAACTGTTTTTT. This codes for CASSHGGGQENEKLFF.

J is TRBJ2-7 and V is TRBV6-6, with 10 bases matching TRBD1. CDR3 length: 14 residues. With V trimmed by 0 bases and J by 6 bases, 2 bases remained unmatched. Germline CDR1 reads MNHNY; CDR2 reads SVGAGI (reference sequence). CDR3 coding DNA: TGTGCCAGCAGTTACTCCGGGACAGGGGTCGAGCAGTACTTC. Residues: CASSYSGTGVEQYF.

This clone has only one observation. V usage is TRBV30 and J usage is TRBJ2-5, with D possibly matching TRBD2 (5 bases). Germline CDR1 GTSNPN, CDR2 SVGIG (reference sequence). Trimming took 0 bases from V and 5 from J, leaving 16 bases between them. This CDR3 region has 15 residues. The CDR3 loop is CAWSVVDASRETQYF. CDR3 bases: TGTGCCTGGAGTGTAGTAGATGCTAGCAGGGAGACCCAGTACTTC.